These 29 T cell receptor beta chains came from one sample sequenced in a study of cytomegalovirus exposure and HLA in healthy donors. Sequencing used immunoSEQ multiplex PCR; TCRdb keeps in-frame clones, though not all of them. This sample has 110,000 to 150,000 clones, with about 94% found just once. The sequenced sample was PBMCs. These receptors all stem from a man between 18 and 35 years old in good health and CMV-seropositive.

This sequence joins TRBV6-5 and TRBJ2-5; 9 positions match TRBD2. CDR1 and CDR2 from the germline V gene are MNHEY and SVGAGI. V shed 6 bases and J 6 bases; nucleotides not matched to a gene: 8. This CDR3 spans 14 amino acids. The CDR3 sequence is CASRPLAGLKTQYF. The CDR3 bases are TGTGCCAGCAGGCCCCTAGCGGGATTAAAGACCCAGTACTTC.

This rearrangement joins TRBV2 to TRBJ1-5; D is unclear. The CDR3 runs 15 residues. CDR1 and CDR2 (germline): SNHLY, FYNNEI. V lost 3 bases, J lost 7 bases, and 16 bases lay in between. DNA of the CDR3: TGTGCCAGCAGTGATGGAGCGGTGGGGTCGCAGCCCCAGCATTTT. It translates to CASSDGAVGSQPQHF.

The chain uses TRBV10-3 and TRBJ2-7, with TRBD2 matching 8 bases. J gave up 2 bases and V 8 bases, and 5 bases lay outside the gene matches. The CDR3 is 13 residues long. Germline loops: CDR1 ENHRY, CDR2 SYGVKD. The CDR3 is CAIRPGGAYEQYF. Written as DNA, the CDR3 is TGTGCCATCCGTCCCGGGGGGGCCTACGAGCAGTACTTC.

This chain uses TRBV27 with TRBJ1-1; D is unresolved. The germline V gene has CDR1 MNHEY and CDR2 SMNVEV (reference sequence). Trimming stripped 4 bases from V and 0 bases from J, with 6 bases between. The length of the CDR3 is 13 residues. In nucleotides, the CDR3 is TGTGCCAGCAGTTACAGTATGAACACTGAAGCTTTCTTT. Residues: CASSYSMNTEAFF.

The rearrangement uses TRBV11-3 and TRBJ2-2; 10 positions agree with TRBD2. V dropped 5 bases and J dropped 6; count of bases not matched to a gene: 3. This CDR3 has 14 residues. Germline loops: CDR1 SGHNT, CDR2 YENEEA. This CDR3 is CASSAGLASGELFF. The DNA for the CDR3 is TGTGCCAGCAGCGCGGGACTAGCGTCCGGGGAGCTGTTTTTT. The full variable domain, its missing parts supplied by reference TRBV11-3 and TRBJ2-2, is EAGVVQSPRYKIIEKKQPVAFWCNPISGHNTLYWYLQNLGQGPELLIRYENEEAVDDSQLPKDRFSAERLKGVDSTLKIQPAELGDSAVYLCASSAGLASGELFFGEGSRLTVL.

This clone was detected only once. The DNA for the CDR3 is TGTGCCAGTATTCGCGGGGGGCTAGCTGGGGCCAACGTCCTGACTTTC. Translating gives CASIRGGLAGANVLTF. The rearrangement uses TRBV7-2 and TRBJ2-6; TRBD2 matches 8 bases. The trim removed 9 bases at V and 2 bases at J, leaving 9 bases unmatched. The CDR3 sequence is 16 residues long. Germline V gene lookup returns CDR1 SGHTA and CDR2 FQGNSA.

V usage is TRBV18 and J usage is TRBJ2-2, with 8 nucleotides matching TRBD2. The CDR3 runs to 16 residues. V lost 1 base, J lost 5 bases, and 6 bases stayed unmatched. Germline values: CDR1 KGHSH, CDR2 LQKENI. CDR3 amino acids: CASSPLSTGGTGELFF. CDR3 sequence (DNA): TGTGCCAGCTCACCACTTTCGACGGGAGGGACCGGGGAGCTGTTTTTT. Full variable domain (outside the CDR3, taken from reference TRBV18 and TRBJ2-2): NAGVMQNPRHLVRRRGQEARLRCSPMKGHSHVYWYRQLPEEGLKFMVYLQKENIIDESGMPKERFSAEFPKEGPSILRIQQVVRGDSAAYFCASSPLSTGGTGELFFGEGSRLTVL.

CDR3 coding DNA: TGTGCCAGCAGCCACGCGGGGACAGATGAGCAGTTCTTC. Residues: CASSHAGTDEQFF. The V call is TRBV11-3, the J call TRBJ2-1, with TRBD1 as a possible D gene (7 bases). Looked up from germline, CDR1 is SGHNT and CDR2 is YENEEA. The CDR3 runs 13 residues. V was cut by 5 bases and J by 8 bases, with 13 bases left in between.

The chain joins TRBV5-1 to TRBJ1-1; 7 bases align to TRBD1. The germline V gene encodes CDR1 SGHRS and CDR2 YFSETQ. The V segment lost 2 bases and the J segment 4 bases; nucleotides outside the gene matches: 2. The CDR3 consists of 13 residues. Here the CDR3 reads CASSLWTGTEAFF. The CDR3 DNA sequence: TGCGCCAGCAGCTTATGGACAGGCACTGAAGCTTTCTTT.

This chain connects TRBV28 to TRBJ2-7; TRBD2 aligns across 11 bases. V shed 1 base and J 4 bases; nucleotides not matched to a gene: 9. CDR3 length: 17 amino acids. The V gene's germline CDR1 is MDHEN and CDR2 SYDVKM. The CDR3: CASSLSLKTSGKYEQYF. Here the CDR3 DNA reads TGTGCCAGCAGTTTATCCTTAAAGACTAGCGGGAAATACGAGCAGTACTTC.

This chain links TRBV28 with TRBJ2-1; D is ambiguous. The germline gives CDR1 MDHEN, CDR2 SYDVKM. The CDR3 length is 12 residues. Trimming left V 3 bases short and J 4 bases short, with 4 bases between. CDR3 bases: TGTGCCAGCAGTTTCAGGTACAATGAGCAGTTCTTC. It yields the protein CASSFRYNEQFF.

The chain uses TRBV18 and TRBJ2-1; D is unclear. The germline V and J ends were trimmed by 3 bases and 10 bases, with 19 bases remaining between them. The CDR3 is made up of 15 amino acids. Looked up from germline, CDR1 is KGHSH and CDR2 is LQKENI. Here the CDR3 DNA reads TGTGCCAGCTCACCCTTCGCAGGCCCAGGTAGGGAGCAGTTCTTC. Protein sequence: CASSPFAGPGREQFF.

The CDR3 DNA reads as TGTGCCAGCAGCCCACGGACTAGCAACTACGAGCAGTACTTC. The encoded protein is CASSPRTSNYEQYF. V is TRBV13 and J is TRBJ2-7, with 8 bases that match TRBD2. J was trimmed by 3 bases and V by 5 bases; bases with no gene match: 6. The CDR3 is 14 amino acids. In germline, CDR1 is PRHDT, CDR2 FYEKMQ (reference sequence).

This sequence joins TRBV7-2 and TRBJ2-3, with TRBD2 as a possible D gene (5 bases). The V end lost 1 base, the J end lost 3 bases, and 17 bases lay between the germline ends. The CDR3 has 17 residues. Germline CDR1 and CDR2: SGHTA and FQGNSA. The CDR3 is CASSLVILGGRTDTQYF. Here the CDR3 DNA reads TGTGCCAGCAGCTTAGTGATCCTAGGAGGTAGGACAGATACGCAGTATTTT.

CDR3 residues: CASSLLNPGGSYNEQFF. The CDR3 DNA follows: TGTGCCAGCAGTTTATTAAACCCAGGGGGCTCCTACAATGAGCAGTTCTTC. V gene TRBV28 combines with J gene TRBJ2-1; 7 bases match TRBD1. V lost 1 base, J lost 0 bases, and 6 bases stayed unmatched. Per the germline V gene, CDR1 is MDHEN and CDR2 is SYDVKM. This CDR3 region has 17 residues.

This rearrangement joins TRBV7-8 to TRBJ1-5; D might be TRBD1 (5 bases). The germline V gene has CDR1 SGHVS and CDR2 FQNEAQ. CDR3 length: 15 amino acids. Trimming took off 1 base at V and 5 bases at J, with 12 bases between the two ends. The CDR3 sequence is CASSLGRGLYQPQHF. In nucleotides, the CDR3 is TGTGCCAGCAGCTTAGGTAGGGGACTGTATCAGCCCCAGCATTTT. The whole variable domain, remainder taken from reference TRBV7-8 and TRBJ1-5, is GAGVSQSPRYKVAKRGQDVALRCDPISGHVSLFWYQQALGQGPEFLTYFQNEAQLDKSGLPSDRFFAERPEGSVSTLKIQRTQQEDSAVYLCASSLGRGLYQPQHFGDGTRLSIL.

The chain links TRBV15 to TRBJ2-1, with D possibly matching TRBD1 (6 bases). The CDR3 runs 15 residues. V was shortened by 0 bases and J by 7 bases, with 13 bases between the two germline ends. CDR1 LNHNV and CDR2 YYDKDF come from the germline V gene (reference sequence). CDR3 residues: CATSREWGQGNEQFF. In DNA form, the CDR3 reads TGTGCCACCAGCAGAGAGTGGGGGCAGGGGAATGAGCAGTTCTTC.

The chain couples TRBV6-4 to TRBJ2-7, with D possibly matching TRBD1 (6 bases). The CDR3 length is 16 residues. The germline V and J ends were trimmed by 2 bases and 1 base, with 15 bases remaining between them. Per germline, CDR1 MRHNA and CDR2 SNTAGT. As DNA, the CDR3 is TGTGCCAGCAGTGACCCTTCCCGGGACAAGTCCTACGAGCAGTACTTC. Translating gives CASSDPSRDKSYEQYF.

Only one count was recorded for this clone. The chain links TRBV5-4 to TRBJ2-7; tentative D call: TRBD2 (6 bases). CDR1 is SGHNT, CDR2 YYREEE, per germline (reference sequence). There are 13 residues in the CDR3. The ends were cut back, 0 bases at V and 3 bases at J, with 7 bases in the middle. The CDR3 loop reads CASSLGGNYEQYF. The CDR3 coding sequence is TGTGCCAGCAGCTTGGGCGGGAACTACGAGCAGTACTTC.

The chain carries TRBV30 and TRBJ2-1; D might be TRBD1 (5 bases). The CDR3 runs 13 residues. Trimming removed 0 bases from V and 4 bases from J, with 7 bases in between. In germline, CDR1 is GTSNPN, CDR2 SVGIG (reference sequence). The chain's CDR3 is CAWSVGVYNEQFF. The CDR3 nucleotides read TGTGCCTGGAGTGTAGGGGTTTACAATGAGCAGTTCTTC.

This chain joins TRBV27 and TRBJ2-3, with D tentatively TRBD2 (7 bases). The V end lost 3 bases, the J end lost 8 bases, and 15 bases lay between the germline ends. The CDR3 is 14 amino acids. In germline, CDR1 is MNHEY, CDR2 SMNVEV (reference sequence). The CDR3: CASSLGGLRGTQYF. The DNA of the CDR3 is TGTGCCAGCAGTTTGGGGGGGCTGCGGGGTACGCAGTATTTT.

This rearrangement joins TRBV4-1 to TRBJ2-3, with D maybe TRBD2 (7 bases). Deletions cut 1 base from V and 6 bases from J, with 17 bases between. The V gene's germline CDR1 is MGHRA and CDR2 YSYEKL. This CDR3 has 16 amino acids. For the CDR3, the DNA is TGCGCCAGCAGCCAAGTGCCGGGACTAAGGGGGGATACGCAGTATTTT. Protein sequence: CASSQVPGLRGDTQYF.

This chain links TRBV28 with TRBJ1-1; TRBD1 is a possible D gene (6 bases). Germline lookup yields CDR1 MDHEN and CDR2 SYDVKM. The V and J ends lost 3 bases and 11 bases respectively, with 13 bases between them. The CDR3 loop spans 12 amino acids. Here the CDR3 reads CASSFRQGWAFF. CDR3 coding DNA: TGTGCCAGCAGTTTCAGGCAGGGGTGGGCTTTCTTT.

The chain is built from TRBV7-8 and TRBJ2-3; 8 bases align to TRBD1. Germline loops: CDR1 SGHVS, CDR2 FQNEAQ. The CDR3 has 14 amino acids. The V gene end was trimmed by 3 bases and the J gene end by 4 bases; junction bases not matched to a gene: 3. CDR3 loop: CASSFQGAADTQYF. For the CDR3, the DNA is TGTGCCAGCAGCTTCCAGGGGGCCGCAGATACGCAGTATTTT. Based on the CDR3 plus reference TRBV7-8 and TRBJ2-3, the full variable domain is GAGVSQSPRYKVAKRGQDVALRCDPISGHVSLFWYQQALGQGPEFLTYFQNEAQLDKSGLPSDRFFAERPEGSVSTLKIQRTQQEDSAVYLCASSFQGAADTQYFGPGTRLTVL.

CDR3 region: CASSGRDRGTDTQYF. CDR3 coding DNA: TGCGCCAGCAGCGGCCGGGACAGGGGCACAGATACGCAGTATTTT. The chain uses TRBV5-1 and TRBJ2-3; 9 positions agree with TRBD1. This CDR3 is 15 amino acids long. V lost 4 bases to trimming and J lost 1 base; unmatched junction nucleotides: 4. Looked up from germline, CDR1 is SGHRS and CDR2 is YFSETQ. Combining the CDR3 with reference TRBV5-1 and TRBJ2-3 gives the whole variable domain KAGVTQTPRYLIKTRGQQVTLSCSPISGHRSVSWYQQTPGQGLQFLFEYFSETQRNKGNFPGRFSGRQFSNSRSEMNVSTLELGDSALYLCASSGRDRGTDTQYFGPGTRLTVL.

The count of this clone is one. This rearrangement joins TRBV28 to TRBJ2-5, with TRBD2 matching over 13 bases. V lost 4 bases and J lost 5; bases outside the gene matches: 13. The CDR3 runs 18 residues. The V gene's germline CDR1 is MDHEN and CDR2 SYDVKM. CDR3 in amino acids: CASSSYSGSTSGGETQYF. The CDR3 DNA reads TGTGCCAGCAGTTCATATTCCGGCTCGACTAGCGGGGGGGAGACCCAGTACTTC.

The chain links TRBV5-1 to TRBJ2-2; D ambiguous. V gave up 9 bases and J gave up 6 bases, with 12 bases separating them. The CDR3 runs 12 residues. CDR1 and CDR2 from the germline V gene are SGHRS and YFSETQ. This CDR3 reads CATSDIAGELFF. In nucleotides, the CDR3 is TGCGCCACATCCGATATAGCCGGGGAGCTGTTTTTT. The full variable domain, its missing parts supplied by reference TRBV5-1 and TRBJ2-2, is KAGVTQTPRYLIKTRGQQVTLSCSPISGHRSVSWYQQTPGQGLQFLFEYFSETQRNKGNFPGRFSGRQFSNSRSEMNVSTLELGDSALYLCATSDIAGELFFGEGSRLTVL.

The V call is TRBV5-1, the J call TRBJ2-5, with TRBD2 matching over 12 bases. This CDR3 is built from 15 residues. With V trimmed by 3 bases and J by 3 bases, 3 bases remained unmatched. CDR1 SGHRS and CDR2 YFSETQ come from the germline V gene. CDR3 amino acids: CASSWGLAGEETQYF. The DNA of the CDR3 is TGCGCCAGCAGCTGGGGACTAGCGGGCGAAGAGACCCAGTACTTC.

This clone was seen a single time. The rearrangement links TRBV18 to TRBJ2-1, with 9 bases fitting TRBD2. This CDR3 has 16 residues. CDR1 and CDR2 (germline): KGHSH, LQKENI. The V and J ends lost 6 bases and 2 bases, in that order; junction bases with no gene match: 8. CDR3 sequence reads: CASSRKVAGAYNEQFF. The CDR3 DNA follows: TGTGCCAGCTCCCGCAAGGTAGCGGGAGCCTACAATGAGCAGTTCTTC. Variable domain in full (rest from reference TRBV18 and TRBJ2-1): NAGVMQNPRHLVRRRGQEARLRCSPMKGHSHVYWYRQLPEEGLKFMVYLQKENIIDESGMPKERFSAEFPKEGPSILRIQQVVRGDSAAYFCASSRKVAGAYNEQFFGPGTRLTVL.